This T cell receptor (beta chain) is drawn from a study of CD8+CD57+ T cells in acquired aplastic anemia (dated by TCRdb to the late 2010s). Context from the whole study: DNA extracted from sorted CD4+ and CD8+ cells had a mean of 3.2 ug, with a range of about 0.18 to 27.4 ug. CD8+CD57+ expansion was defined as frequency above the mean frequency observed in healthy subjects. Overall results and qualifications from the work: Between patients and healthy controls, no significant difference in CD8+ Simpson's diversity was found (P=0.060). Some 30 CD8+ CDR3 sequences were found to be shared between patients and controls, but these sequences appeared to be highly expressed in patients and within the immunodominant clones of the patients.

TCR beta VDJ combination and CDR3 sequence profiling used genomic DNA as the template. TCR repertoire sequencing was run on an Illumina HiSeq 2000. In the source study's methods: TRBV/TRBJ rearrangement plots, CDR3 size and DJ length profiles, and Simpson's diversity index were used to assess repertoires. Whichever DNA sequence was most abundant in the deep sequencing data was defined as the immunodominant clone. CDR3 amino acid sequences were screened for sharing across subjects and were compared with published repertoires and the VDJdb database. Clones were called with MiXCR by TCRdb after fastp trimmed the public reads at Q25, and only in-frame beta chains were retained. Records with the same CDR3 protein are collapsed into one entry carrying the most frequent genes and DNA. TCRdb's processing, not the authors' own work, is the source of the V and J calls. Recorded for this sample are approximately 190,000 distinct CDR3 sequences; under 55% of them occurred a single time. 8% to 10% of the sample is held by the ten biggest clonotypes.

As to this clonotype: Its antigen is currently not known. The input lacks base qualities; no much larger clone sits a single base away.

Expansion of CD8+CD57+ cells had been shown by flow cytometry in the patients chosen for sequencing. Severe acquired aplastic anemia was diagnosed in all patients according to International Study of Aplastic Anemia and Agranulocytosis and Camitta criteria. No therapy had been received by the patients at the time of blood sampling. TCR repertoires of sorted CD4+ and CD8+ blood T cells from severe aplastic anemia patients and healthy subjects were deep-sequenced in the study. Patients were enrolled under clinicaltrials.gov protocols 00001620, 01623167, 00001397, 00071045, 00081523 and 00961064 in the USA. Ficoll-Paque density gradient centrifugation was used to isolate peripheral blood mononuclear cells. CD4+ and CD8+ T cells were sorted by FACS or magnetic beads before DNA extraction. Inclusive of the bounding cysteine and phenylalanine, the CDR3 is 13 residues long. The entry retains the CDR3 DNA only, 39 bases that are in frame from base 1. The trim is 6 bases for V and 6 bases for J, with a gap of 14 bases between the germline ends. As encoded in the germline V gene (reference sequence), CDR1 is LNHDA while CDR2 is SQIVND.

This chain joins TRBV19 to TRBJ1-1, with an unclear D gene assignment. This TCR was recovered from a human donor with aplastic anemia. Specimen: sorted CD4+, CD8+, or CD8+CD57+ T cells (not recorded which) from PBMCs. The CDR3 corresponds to CASSLTTSSEAFF. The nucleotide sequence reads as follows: TGTGCCAGTAGCCTGACAACGAGCTCTGAAGCTTTCTTT.